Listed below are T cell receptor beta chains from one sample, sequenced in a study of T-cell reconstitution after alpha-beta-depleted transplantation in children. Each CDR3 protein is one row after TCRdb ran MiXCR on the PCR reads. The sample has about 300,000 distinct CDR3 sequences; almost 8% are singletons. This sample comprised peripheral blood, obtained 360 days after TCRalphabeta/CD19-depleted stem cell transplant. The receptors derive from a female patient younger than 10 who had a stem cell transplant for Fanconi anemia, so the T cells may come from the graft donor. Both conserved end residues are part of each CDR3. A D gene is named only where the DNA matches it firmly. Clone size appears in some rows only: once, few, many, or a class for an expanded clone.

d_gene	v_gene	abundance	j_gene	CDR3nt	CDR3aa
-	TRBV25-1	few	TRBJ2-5	TGTGCCAGCAGTGCCGGGACTTCCGGAGGGGGCCAGTACCAAGAGACCCAGTACTTC	CASSAGTSGGGQYQETQYF
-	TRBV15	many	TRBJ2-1	TGTGCCACCAGCAAGGAAGCTCTAGCAGGCAATGAGCAGTTCTTC	CATSKEALAGNEQFF
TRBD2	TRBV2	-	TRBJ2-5	TGTGCCAGCACCCCCTGGGAGGGAACGGGCCAAGAGACCCAGTACTTC	CASTPWEGTGQETQYF
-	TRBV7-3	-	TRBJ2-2	TGTGCCAGCAGCTTAATACGTGGAAGGAACACCGGGGAGCTGTTTTTT	CASSLIRGRNTGELFF
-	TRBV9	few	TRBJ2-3	TGTGCCAGCAGCTCAGGGGACCTCGGATACACAGATACGCAGTATTTT	CASSSGDLGYTDTQYF
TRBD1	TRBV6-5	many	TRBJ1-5	TGTGCCAGCAGTTACACCACCGGGACAGGGAATCAGCCCCAGCATTTT	CASSYTTGTGNQPQHF
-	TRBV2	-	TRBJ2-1	TGTGCCAGCAGTATAGATAAGGGGGAGTATGAGCAGTTCTTC	CASSIDKGEYEQFF
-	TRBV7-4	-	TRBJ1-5	TGTGCCAGCAGCTTCCTTATGCCGAGGGACATCAATCAGCCCCAGCATTTT	CASSFLMPRDINQPQHF
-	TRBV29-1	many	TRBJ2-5	TGCAGCGTTGATTGGGTGGGGACCCAGTACTTC	CSVDWVGTQYF
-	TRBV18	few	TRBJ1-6	TGTGCCAGCTCCCCCTCGGCGGGGGAGTCACCCCTCCACTTT	CASSPSAGESPLHF
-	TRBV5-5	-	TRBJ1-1	TGTGCCAGCAGCTTGGTCCTGTCAGGCACTGAAGCTTTCTTT	CASSLVLSGTEAFF
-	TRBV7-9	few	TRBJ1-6	TGTGCCAGCAGCCCCCCCGCGGCCGGGGTGTCACCCCTCCACTTT	CASSPPAAGVSPLHF
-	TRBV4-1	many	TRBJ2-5	TGCGCCAGCAGCCAAGATCCCATGAACTCTTGGACCCAGTACTTC	CASSQDPMNSWTQYF
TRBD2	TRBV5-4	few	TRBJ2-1	TGTGCCAGCAGACCGACCGGGACTAGCGTCGGTGAGCAGTTCTTC	CASRPTGTSVGEQFF
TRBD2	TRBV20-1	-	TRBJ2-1	TGCAGTGCCAGTAGCGGGGGGCAACCCTACAATGAGCAGTTCTTC	CSASSGGQPYNEQFF
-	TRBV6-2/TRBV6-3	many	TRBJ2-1	TGTGCCAGCAGTTATGGGGGGGGCCGGGCCAATGAGCAGTTCTTC	CASSYGGGRANEQFF
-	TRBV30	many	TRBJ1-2	TGTGCCTGGAGTGTACTTGGGGGCCCCACCTTC	CAWSVLGGPTF
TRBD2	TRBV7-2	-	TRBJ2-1	TGTGCCAGCAGCCCGTCACTAGCGAGGATATACAATGAGCAGTTCTTC	CASSPSLARIYNEQFF
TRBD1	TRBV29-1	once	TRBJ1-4	TGCAGCGTTGAATCGACAGGGCGGGAGGAACTGATTTTT	CSVESTGREELIF
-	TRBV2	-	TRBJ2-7	TGTGCCAGCAGTGAAGGCGGCAGTACTACCTACGAGCAGTACTTC	CASSEGGSTTYEQYF
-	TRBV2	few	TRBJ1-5	TGTGCCAGTGGCAGGGAGGGGCAGCCCCAGCATTTT	CASGREGQPQHF
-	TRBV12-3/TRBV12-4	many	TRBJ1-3	TGTGCCACCCCGGTGGGGGGCTCTGGAAACACCATATATTTT	CATPVGGSGNTIYF
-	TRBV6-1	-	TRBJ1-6	TGTGCCAGCAGTCAAAGGGGGGGGAGGTCACCCCTCCACTTT	CASSQRGGRSPLHF
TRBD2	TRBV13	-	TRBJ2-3	TGTGCCAGCAGCTCTGGCGGGGGGGCCTTCACCGATACGCAGTATTTT	CASSSGGGAFTDTQYF
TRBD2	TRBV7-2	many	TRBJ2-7	TGTGCCAGCAGCTCGAGACGGGGGGGAAGCGAGCAGTACTTC	CASSSRRGGSEQYF
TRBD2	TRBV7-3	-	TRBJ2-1	TGTGCCAGCAGCTTACGAGCCTTTATGGGACTAGCGGGGGCTGTCTACAATGAGCAGTTCTTC	CASSLRAFMGLAGAVYNEQFF
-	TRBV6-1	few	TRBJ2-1	TGTGCCAGCAGTGCGTTGGGGGCCAGGTCCTACAATGAGCAGTTCTTC	CASSALGARSYNEQFF
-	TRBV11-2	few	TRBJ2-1	TGTGCCAGCAGCCGGGCAGACTACAATGAGCAGTTCTTC	CASSRADYNEQFF
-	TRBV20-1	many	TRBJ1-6	TGCAGTGCTAGAGAGGCCAGGGATGCATCACCCCTCCACTTT	CSAREARDASPLHF
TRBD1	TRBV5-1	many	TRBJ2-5	TGCGCCAGCAGCCTTGGGGACAGGGGACAAGAGACCCAGTACTTC	CASSLGDRGQETQYF
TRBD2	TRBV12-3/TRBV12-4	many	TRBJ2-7	TGTGCCAGCAGATATAGCGGGGGGGCCTACGAGCAGTACTTC	CASRYSGGAYEQYF
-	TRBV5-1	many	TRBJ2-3	TGCGCCAGCAGCTTGGATCGGAGAACTAGCACAGATACGCAGTATTTT	CASSLDRRTSTDTQYF
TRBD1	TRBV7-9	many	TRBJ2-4	TGTGCCAGCAGCTCCTACAGGGGTAACGGCAAAAACATTCAGTACTTC	CASSSYRGNGKNIQYF
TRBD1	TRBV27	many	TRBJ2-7	TGTGCCAGCAGCCAAACTATCGGGACAGGTCTCTACGAGCAGTACTTC	CASSQTIGTGLYEQYF
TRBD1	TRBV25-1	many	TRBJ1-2	TGTGCCAGCAGTGAATTCGACAGGGTAATAGGCTACACCTTC	CASSEFDRVIGYTF
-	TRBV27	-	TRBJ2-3	TGTGCCAGCAGTTTTTGGGCACGATCCCCCACAGATACGCAGTATTTT	CASSFWARSPTDTQYF
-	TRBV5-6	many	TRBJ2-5	TGTGCCAGCAGCCCAGGACAGATGATATTCGGAGAGACCCAGTACTTC	CASSPGQMIFGETQYF
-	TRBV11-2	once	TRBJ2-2	TGTGCCACCCGGTTAGGCGGGGAGCTGTTTTTT	CATRLGGELFF
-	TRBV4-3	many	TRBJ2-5	TGCGCCAGCAGCCCAGGGACTTCGACATGGTCAGAGACCCAGTACTTC	CASSPGTSTWSETQYF
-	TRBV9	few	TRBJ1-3	TGTGCCAGCAGCGCGAACAGGGTTGCGGGAAACACCATATATTTT	CASSANRVAGNTIYF
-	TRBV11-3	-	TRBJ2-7	TGTGCCAGCAGCCCCTCGACGGCTCCCTACGAGCAGTACTTC	CASSPSTAPYEQYF
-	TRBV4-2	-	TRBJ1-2	TGTGCCAGCAGCCAAGATTTCGGAAGGGGAGGCGGCTACACCTTC	CASSQDFGRGGGYTF
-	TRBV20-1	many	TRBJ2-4	TGCAGTGCTAGTAAGCCCGGGACACTCAAAAACATTCAGTACTTC	CSASKPGTLKNIQYF
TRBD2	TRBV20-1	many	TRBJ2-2	TGCAGTGCCAAAAGCGGGGGTCACACCGGGGAGCTGTTTTTT	CSAKSGGHTGELFF
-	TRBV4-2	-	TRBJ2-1	TGTGCCAGCAGCCCCAGTGCGGGGGCGAGCTCCTACAATGAGCAGTTCTTC	CASSPSAGASSYNEQFF
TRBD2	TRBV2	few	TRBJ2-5	TGTGCCAGCAGTTTAAAGCGGGGGGAGCTCCAAGAGACCCAGTACTTC	CASSLKRGELQETQYF